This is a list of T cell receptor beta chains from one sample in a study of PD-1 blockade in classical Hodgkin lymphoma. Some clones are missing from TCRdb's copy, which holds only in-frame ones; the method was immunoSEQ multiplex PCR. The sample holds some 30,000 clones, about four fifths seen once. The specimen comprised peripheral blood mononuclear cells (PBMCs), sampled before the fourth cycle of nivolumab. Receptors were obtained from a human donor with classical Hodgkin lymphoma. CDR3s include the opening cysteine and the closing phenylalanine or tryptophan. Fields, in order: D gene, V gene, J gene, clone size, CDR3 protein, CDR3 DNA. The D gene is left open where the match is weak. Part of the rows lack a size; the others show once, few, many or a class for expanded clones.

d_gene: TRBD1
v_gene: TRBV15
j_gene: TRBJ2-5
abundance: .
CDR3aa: CATSRETGLGETQYF
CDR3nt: TGTGCCACCAGCAGAGAGACAGGGTTAGGAGAGACCCAGTACTTC

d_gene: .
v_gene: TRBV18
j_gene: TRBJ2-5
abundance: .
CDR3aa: CASSPTRGETQYF
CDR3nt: TGTGCCAGCTCACCTACTAGGGGAGAGACCCAGTACTTC

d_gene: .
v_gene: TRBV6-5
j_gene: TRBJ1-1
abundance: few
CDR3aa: CASSRNMNTEAFF
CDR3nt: TGTGCCAGCAGTCGGAACATGAACACTGAAGCTTTCTTT

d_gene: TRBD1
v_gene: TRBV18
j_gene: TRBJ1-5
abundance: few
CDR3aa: CASSPLDRDNSNQPQHF
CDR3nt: TGTGCCAGCTCACCTCTGGACAGGGACAATAGCAATCAGCCCCAGCATTTT

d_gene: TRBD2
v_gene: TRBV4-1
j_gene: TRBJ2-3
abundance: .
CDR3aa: CASSQTFSGGNTDTQYF
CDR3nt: TGCGCCAGCAGCCAAACCTTTAGCGGGGGAAACACAGATACGCAGTATTTT

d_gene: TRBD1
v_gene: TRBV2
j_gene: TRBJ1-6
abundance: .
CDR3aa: CASSVQTGGYSPLHF
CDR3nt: TGTGCCAGCAGTGTGCAGACAGGGGGCTATTCACCCCTCCACTTT

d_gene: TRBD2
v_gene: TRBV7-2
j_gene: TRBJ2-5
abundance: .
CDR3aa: CASSFGAGVQETQYF
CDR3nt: TGTGCCAGCAGCTTCGGAGCGGGGGTCCAAGAGACCCAGTACTTC

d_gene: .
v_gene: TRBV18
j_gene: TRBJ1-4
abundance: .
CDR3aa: CASSPGGGNEKLFF
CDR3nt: TGTGCCAGCTCACCAGGGGGCGGTAATGAAAAACTGTTTTTT

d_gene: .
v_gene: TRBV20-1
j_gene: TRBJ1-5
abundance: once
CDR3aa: CSASNDRFQHF
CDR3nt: TGCAGTGCTTCTAACGACAGGTTCCAGCATTTT

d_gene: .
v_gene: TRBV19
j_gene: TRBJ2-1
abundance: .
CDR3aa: CASSTYNEQFF
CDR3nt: TGTGCCAGTAGTACTTATAATGAGCAGTTCTTC

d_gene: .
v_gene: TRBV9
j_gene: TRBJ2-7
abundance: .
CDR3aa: CASSVGGAGSSYEQYF
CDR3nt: TGTGCCAGCAGCGTAGGGGGGGCAGGGAGCTCCTACGAGCAGTACTTC

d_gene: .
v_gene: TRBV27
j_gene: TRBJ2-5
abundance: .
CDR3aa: CAEGRPEFEETQYF
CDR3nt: TGTGCAGAGGGGCGACCGGAATTTGAAGAGACCCAGTACTTC

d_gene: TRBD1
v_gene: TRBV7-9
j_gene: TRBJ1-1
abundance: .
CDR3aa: CASTETRGNAEAFF
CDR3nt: TGTGCCAGCACCGAAACCAGGGGGAACGCTGAAGCTTTCTTT

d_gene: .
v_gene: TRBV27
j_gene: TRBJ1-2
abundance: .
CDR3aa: CASSPRVANYGYTF
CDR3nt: TGTGCCAGCAGCCCCCGGGTGGCGAACTATGGCTACACCTTC

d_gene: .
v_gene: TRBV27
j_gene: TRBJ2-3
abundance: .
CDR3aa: CASSLVGRPTDTQYF
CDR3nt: TGTGCCAGCAGTTTAGTCGGGAGACCCACAGATACGCAGTATTTT

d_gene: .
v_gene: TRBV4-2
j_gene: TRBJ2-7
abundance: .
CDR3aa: CASSQGFGRAISF
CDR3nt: TGTGCCAGCAGCCAAGGTTTCGGCAGGGCGATTTCCTTC

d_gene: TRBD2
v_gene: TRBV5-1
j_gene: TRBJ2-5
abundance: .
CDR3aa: CASSPLAGGQETQYF
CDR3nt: TGCGCCAGCAGCCCTCTAGCGGGGGGGCAAGAGACCCAGTACTTC